The rows below give T cell receptor beta chains drawn from one sample of a study of human T cells and chemical hapten exposure. TCRdb redid the calling of the RACE reads with MiXCR, one entry per CDR3 protein. The sample contains tens of thousands of distinct CDR3 sequences, approximately 5.8% of which appear only once. The input for sequencing was whole blood, taken in connection with sensitization to the hapten diphenylcyclopropenone (DPC). The receptor source for this set is a man aged 25 to 45 with alopecia areata. Some clones in this sample may be carry-over from other donors' samples. CDR3s leave out the opening cysteine and the closing phenylalanine or tryptophan. Not all rows give a size; the values are once, few, many and, for expanded clones, a class.

clone_size v_call cdr3_aa
many TRBV5-5 ASSPQGAGETQY
many TRBV4-1 ASSQEGTGGTGTEAF
many TRBV12-3/TRBV12-4 ASSVRSRDAGYGYT
many TRBV7-2 ASSLAMSNQPQH
many TRBV7-9 ASSPYHNRVGTEAF
many TRBV30 AWRFYSDRTGANVLT
many TRBV7-2 ASSLGVTGWGQETQY
many TRBV29-1 SAYRGRNYGYT
many TRBV5-6 ASSGESTDTQY
. TRBV20-1 SARDSGGDYYEQY